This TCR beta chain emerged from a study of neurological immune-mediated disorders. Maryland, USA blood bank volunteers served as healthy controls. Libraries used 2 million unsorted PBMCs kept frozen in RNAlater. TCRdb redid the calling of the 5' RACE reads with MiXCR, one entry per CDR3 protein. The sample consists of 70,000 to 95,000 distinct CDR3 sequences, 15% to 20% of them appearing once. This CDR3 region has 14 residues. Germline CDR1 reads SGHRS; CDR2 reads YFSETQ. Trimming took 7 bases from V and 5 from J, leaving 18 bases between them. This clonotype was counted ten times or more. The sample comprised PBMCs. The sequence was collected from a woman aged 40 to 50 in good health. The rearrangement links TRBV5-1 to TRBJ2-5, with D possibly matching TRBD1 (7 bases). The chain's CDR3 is CASFAGPGGETQYF. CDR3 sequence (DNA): TGCGCCAGCTTCGCAGGACCAGGGGGGGAGACCCAGTACTTC.